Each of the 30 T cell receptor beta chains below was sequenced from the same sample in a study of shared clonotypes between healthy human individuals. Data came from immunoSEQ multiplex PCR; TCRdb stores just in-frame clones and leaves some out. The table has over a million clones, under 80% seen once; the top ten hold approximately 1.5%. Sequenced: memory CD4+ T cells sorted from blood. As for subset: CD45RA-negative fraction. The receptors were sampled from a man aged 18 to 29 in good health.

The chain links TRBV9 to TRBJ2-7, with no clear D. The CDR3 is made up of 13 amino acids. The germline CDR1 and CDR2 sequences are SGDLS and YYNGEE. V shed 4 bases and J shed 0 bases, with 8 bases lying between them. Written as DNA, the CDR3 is TGTGCCAGCAGCCCGAGTCACTCCTACGAGCAGTACTTC. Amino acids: CASSPSHSYEQYF.

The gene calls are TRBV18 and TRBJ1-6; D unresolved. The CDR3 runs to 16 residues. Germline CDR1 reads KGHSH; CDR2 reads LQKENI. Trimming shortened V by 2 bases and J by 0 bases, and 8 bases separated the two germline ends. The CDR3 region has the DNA TGTGCCAGCTCACCAACGGCGAGCTCCTATAATTCACCCCTCCACTTT. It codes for CASSPTASSYNSPLHF. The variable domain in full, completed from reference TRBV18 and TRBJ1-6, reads NAGVMQNPRHLVRRRGQEARLRCSPMKGHSHVYWYRQLPEEGLKFMVYLQKENIIDESGMPKERFSAEFPKEGPSILRIQQVVRGDSAAYFCASSPTASSYNSPLHFGNGTRLTVT.

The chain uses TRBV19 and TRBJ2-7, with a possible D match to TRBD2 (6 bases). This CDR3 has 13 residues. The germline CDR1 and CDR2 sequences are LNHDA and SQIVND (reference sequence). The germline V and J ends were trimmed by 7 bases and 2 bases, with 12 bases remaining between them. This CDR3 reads CASNPGLAYEQYF. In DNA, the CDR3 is TGTGCCAGTAACCCGGGACTCGCCTACGAGCAGTACTTC.

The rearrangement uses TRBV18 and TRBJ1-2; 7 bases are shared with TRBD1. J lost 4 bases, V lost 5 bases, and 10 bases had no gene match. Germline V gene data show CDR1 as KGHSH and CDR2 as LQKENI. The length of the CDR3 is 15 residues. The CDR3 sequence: CASSANRGPVYGYTF. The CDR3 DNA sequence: TGTGCCAGCTCAGCAAACAGGGGCCCTGTCTATGGCTACACCTTC. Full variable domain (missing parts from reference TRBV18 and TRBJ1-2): NAGVMQNPRHLVRRRGQEARLRCSPMKGHSHVYWYRQLPEEGLKFMVYLQKENIIDESGMPKERFSAEFPKEGPSILRIQQVVRGDSAAYFCASSANRGPVYGYTFGSGTRLTVV.

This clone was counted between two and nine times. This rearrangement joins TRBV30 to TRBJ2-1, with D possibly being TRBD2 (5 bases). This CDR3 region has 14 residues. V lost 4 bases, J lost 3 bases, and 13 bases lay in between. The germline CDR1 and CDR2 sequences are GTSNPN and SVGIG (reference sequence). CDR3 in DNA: TGTGCCTGGACCGGAGGTTGGGGCTACAATGAGCAGTTCTTC. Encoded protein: CAWTGGWGYNEQFF.

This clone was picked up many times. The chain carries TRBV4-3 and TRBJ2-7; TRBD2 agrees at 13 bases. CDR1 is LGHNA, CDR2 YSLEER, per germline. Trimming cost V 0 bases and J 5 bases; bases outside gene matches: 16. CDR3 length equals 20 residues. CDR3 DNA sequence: TGCGCCAGCAGCCAAGATCTGGTAACTAGCGGGAGGGCTGCTCCGGACGAGCAGTACTTC. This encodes CASSQDLVTSGRAAPDEQYF.

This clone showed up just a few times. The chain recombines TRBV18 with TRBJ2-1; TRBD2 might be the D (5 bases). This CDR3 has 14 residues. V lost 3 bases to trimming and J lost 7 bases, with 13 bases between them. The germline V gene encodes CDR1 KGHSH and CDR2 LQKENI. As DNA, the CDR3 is TGTGCCAGCTCACCGGTTCTAGCAAATAATGAGCAGTTCTTC. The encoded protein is CASSPVLANNEQFF. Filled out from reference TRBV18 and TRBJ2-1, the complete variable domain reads NAGVMQNPRHLVRRRGQEARLRCSPMKGHSHVYWYRQLPEEGLKFMVYLQKENIIDESGMPKERFSAEFPKEGPSILRIQQVVRGDSAAYFCASSPVLANNEQFFGPGTRLTVL.

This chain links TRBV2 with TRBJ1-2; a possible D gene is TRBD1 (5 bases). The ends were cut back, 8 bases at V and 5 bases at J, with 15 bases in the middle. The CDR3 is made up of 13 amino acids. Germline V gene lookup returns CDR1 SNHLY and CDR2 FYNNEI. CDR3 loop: CASFQGGFYGYTF. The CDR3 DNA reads TGTGCCAGCTTTCAGGGTGGGTTTTATGGCTACACCTTC. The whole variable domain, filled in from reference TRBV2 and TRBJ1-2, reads EPEVTQTPSHQVTQMGQEVILRCVPISNHLYFYWYRQILGQKVEFLVSFYNNEISEKSEIFDDQFSVERPDGSNFTLKIRSTKLEDSAMYFCASFQGGFYGYTFGSGTRLTVV.

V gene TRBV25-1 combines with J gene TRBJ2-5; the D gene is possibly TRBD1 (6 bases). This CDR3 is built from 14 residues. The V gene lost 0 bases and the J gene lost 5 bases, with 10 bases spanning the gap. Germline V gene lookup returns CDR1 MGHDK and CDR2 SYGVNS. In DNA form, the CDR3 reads TGTGCCAGCAGTGAATACAGGGGTACGGAGACCCAGTACTTC. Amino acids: CASSEYRGTETQYF.

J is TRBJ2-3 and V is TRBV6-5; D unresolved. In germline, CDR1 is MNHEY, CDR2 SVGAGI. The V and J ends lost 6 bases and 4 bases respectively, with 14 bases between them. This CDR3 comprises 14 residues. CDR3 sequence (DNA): TGTGCCAGCAGCCAGACCGTGATTCCAGATACGCAGTATTTT. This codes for CASSQTVIPDTQYF.

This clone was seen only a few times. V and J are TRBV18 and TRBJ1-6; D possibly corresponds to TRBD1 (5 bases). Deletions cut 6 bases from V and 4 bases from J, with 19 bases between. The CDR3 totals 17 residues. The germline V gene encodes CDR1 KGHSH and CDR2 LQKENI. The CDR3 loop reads CASSGGTGTTYNSPLHF. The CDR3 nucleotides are TGTGCCAGCTCGGGGGGGACCGGGACTACATATAATTCACCCCTCCACTTT.

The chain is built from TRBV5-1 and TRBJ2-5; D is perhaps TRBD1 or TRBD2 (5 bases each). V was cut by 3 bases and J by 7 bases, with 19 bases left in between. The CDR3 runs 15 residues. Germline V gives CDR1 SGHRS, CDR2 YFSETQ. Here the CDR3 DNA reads TGCGCCAGCAGCTCGACGCCAGGGAGTGAAGGGACCCAGTACTTC. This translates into CASSSTPGSEGTQYF.

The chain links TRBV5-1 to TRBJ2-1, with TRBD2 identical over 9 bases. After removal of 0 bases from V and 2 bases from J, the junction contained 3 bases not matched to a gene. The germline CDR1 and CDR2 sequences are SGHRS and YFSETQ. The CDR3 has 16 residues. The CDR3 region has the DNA TGCGCCAGCAGCTTGGGACTAGCGGCGGCCTACAATGAGCAGTTCTTC. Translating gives CASSLGLAAAYNEQFF.

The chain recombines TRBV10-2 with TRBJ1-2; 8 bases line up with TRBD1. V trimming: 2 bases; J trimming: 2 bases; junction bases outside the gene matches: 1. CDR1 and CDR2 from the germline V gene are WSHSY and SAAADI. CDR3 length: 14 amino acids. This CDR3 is CASSEDRGNYGYTF. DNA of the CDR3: TGCGCCAGCAGTGAGGACAGGGGCAACTATGGCTACACCTTC.

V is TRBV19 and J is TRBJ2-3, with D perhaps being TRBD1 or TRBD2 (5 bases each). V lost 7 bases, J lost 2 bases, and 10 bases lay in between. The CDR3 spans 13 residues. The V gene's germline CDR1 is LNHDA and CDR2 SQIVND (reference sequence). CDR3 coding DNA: TGTGCCAGTATGGGACCAAACACAGATACGCAGTATTTT. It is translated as CASMGPNTDTQYF.

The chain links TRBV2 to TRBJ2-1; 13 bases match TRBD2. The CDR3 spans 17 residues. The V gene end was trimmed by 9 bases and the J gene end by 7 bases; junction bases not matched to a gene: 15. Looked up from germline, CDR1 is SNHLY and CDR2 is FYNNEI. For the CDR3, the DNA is TGTGCCAGGGCGGGACTAGCGGGACATCCTTCGGTAAATGAGCAGTTCTTC. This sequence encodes CARAGLAGHPSVNEQFF.

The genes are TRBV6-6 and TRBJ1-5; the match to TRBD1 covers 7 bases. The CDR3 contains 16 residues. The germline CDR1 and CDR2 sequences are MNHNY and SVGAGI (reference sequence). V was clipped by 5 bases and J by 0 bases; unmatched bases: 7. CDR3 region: CASSHRGLYSNQPQHF. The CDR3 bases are TGTGCCAGCAGTCACAGGGGCCTCTATAGCAATCAGCCCCAGCATTTT.

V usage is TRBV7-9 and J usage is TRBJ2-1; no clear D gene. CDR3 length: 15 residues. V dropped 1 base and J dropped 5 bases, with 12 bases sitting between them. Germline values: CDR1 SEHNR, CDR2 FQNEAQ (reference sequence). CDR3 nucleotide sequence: TGTGCCAGCAGCTTAGTAGGGCTTGCGGACAATGAGCAGTTCTTC. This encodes CASSLVGLADNEQFF.

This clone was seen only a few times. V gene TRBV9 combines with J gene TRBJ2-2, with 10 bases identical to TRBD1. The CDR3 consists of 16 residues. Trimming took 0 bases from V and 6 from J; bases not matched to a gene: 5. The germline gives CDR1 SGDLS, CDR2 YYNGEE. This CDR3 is CASSVGQGQGSGELFF. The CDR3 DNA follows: TGTGCCAGCAGCGTAGGCCAGGGACAGGGGTCCGGGGAGCTGTTTTTT.

The CDR3 coding sequence is TGCGCCAGCAGATTTTTCGAGACCCAGTACTTC. This sequence encodes CASRFFETQYF. The chain has TRBV5-1 and TRBJ2-5; no firm D call. The CDR3 totals 11 residues. Trimming left V 5 bases short and J 5 bases short, with 7 bases between. Looked up from germline, CDR1 is SGHRS and CDR2 is YFSETQ.

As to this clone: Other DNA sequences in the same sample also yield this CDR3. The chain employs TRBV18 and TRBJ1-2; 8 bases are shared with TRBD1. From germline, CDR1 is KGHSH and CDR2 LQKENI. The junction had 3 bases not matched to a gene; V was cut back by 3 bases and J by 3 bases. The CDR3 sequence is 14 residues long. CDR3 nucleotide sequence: TGTGCCAGCTCACCGACAGGGGAGGACTATGGCTACACCTTC. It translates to CASSPTGEDYGYTF. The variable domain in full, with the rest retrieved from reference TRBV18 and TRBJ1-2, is NAGVMQNPRHLVRRRGQEARLRCSPMKGHSHVYWYRQLPEEGLKFMVYLQKENIIDESGMPKERFSAEFPKEGPSILRIQQVVRGDSAAYFCASSPTGEDYGYTFGSGTRLTVV.

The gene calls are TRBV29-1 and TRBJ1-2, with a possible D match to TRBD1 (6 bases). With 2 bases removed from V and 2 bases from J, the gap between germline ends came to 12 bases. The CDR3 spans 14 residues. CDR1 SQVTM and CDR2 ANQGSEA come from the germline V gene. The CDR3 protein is CSVEFQGNNYGYTF. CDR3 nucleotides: TGCAGCGTTGAATTTCAGGGGAACAACTATGGCTACACCTTC.

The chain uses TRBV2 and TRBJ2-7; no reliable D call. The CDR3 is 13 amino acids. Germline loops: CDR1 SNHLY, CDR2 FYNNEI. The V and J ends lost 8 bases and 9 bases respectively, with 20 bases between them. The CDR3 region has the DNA TGTGCCAGCGTTCTGACCATTTCCGAGAGGCAGTACTTC. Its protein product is CASVLTISERQYF.

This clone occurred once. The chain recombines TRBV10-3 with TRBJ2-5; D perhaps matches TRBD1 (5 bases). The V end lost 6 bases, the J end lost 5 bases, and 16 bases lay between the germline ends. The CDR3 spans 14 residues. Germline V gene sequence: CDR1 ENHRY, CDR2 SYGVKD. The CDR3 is CAIRDTGPGETQYF. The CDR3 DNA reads TGTGCCATCAGGGACACAGGTCCAGGGGAGACCCAGTACTTC.

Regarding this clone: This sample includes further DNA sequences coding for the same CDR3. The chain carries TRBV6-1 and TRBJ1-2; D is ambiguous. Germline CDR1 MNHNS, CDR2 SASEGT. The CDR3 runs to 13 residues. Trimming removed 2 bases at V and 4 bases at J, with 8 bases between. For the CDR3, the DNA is TGTGCCAGCAGTGAACGGGCAGTCTATGGCTACACCTTC. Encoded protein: CASSERAVYGYTF.

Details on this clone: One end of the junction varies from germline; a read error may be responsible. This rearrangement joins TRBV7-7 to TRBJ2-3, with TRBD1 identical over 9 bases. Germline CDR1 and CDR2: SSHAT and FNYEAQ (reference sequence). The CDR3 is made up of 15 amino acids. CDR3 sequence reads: CASSLGTGGADTQYF. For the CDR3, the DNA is TGTGCTAGCAGCTTAGGTACAGGGGGCGCGGATACGCAGTATTTT.

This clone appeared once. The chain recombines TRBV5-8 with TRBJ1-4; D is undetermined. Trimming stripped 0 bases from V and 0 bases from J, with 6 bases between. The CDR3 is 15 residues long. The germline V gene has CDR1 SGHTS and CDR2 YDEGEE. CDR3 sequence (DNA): TGTGCCAGCAGCTTGGGCTCAACAACTAATGAAAAACTGTTTTTT. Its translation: CASSLGSTTNEKLFF.

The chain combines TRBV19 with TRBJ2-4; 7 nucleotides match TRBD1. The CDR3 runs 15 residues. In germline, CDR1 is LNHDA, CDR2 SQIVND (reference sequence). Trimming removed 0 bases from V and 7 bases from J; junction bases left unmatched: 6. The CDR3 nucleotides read TGTGCCAGTAGTATAGAAACAGGGGCATCGAACATTCAGTACTTC. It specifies CASSIETGASNIQYF.

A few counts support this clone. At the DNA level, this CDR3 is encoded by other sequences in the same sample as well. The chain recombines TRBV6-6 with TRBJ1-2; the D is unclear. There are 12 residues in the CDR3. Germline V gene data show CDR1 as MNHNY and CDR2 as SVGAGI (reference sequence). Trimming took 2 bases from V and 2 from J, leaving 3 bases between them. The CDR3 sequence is CASSYQNYGYTF. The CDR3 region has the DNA TGTGCCAGCAGTTACCAAAACTATGGCTACACCTTC.

The CDR3 reads CASSPDRGIAPLHF. As DNA, the CDR3 is TGTGCCAGCTCACCCGACAGGGGGATTGCACCCCTCCACTTT. V is TRBV18 and J is TRBJ1-6; 9 bases line up with TRBD1. The germline gives CDR1 KGHSH, CDR2 LQKENI. The CDR3 contains 14 residues. Germline trimming cut 3 bases from V and 11 bases from J; bases unmatched to any gene: 5.